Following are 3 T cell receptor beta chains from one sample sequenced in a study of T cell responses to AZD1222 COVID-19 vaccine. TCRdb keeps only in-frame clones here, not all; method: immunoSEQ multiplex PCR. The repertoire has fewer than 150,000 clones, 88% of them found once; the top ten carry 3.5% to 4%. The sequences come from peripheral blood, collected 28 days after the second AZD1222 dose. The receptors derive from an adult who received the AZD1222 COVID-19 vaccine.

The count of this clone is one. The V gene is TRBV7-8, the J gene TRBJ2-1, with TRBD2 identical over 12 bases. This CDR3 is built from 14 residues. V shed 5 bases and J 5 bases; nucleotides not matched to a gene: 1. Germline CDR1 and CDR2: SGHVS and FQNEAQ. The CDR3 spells CASSGTSGHNEQFF. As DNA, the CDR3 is TGTGCCAGCAGCGGGACTAGCGGGCACAATGAGCAGTTCTTC. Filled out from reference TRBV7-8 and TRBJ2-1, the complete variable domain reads GAGVSQSPRYKVAKRGQDVALRCDPISGHVSLFWYQQALGQGPEFLTYFQNEAQLDKSGLPSDRFFAERPEGSVSTLKIQRTQQEDSAVYLCASSGTSGHNEQFFGPGTRLTVL.

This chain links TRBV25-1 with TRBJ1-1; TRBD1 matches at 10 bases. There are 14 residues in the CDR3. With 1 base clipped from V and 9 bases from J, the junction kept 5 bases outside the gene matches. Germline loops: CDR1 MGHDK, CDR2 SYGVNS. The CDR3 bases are TGTGCCAGCAGTGAATGGGGACAGGGGCTGCAAGCTTTCTTT. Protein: CASSEWGQGLQAFF.

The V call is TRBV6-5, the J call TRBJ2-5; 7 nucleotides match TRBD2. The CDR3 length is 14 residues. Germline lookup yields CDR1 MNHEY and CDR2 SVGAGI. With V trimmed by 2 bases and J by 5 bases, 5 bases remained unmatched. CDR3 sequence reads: CASSYGPGGETQYF. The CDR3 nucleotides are TGTGCCAGCAGTTACGGGCCGGGAGGTGAGACCCAGTACTTC.